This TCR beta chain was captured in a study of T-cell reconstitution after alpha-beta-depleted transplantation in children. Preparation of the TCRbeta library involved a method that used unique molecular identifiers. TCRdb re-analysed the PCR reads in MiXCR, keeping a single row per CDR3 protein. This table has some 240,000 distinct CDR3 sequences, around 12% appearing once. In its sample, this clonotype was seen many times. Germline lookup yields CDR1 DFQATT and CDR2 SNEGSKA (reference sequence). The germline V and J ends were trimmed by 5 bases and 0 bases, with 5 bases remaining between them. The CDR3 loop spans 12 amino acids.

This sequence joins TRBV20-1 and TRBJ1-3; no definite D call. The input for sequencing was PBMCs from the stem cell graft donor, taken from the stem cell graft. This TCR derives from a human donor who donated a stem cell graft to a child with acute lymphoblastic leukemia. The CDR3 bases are TGCAGTGCTGAGGGCTCTGGAAACACCATATATTTT. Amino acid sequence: CSAEGSGNTIYF.